This T cell receptor (beta chain) was sequenced in a study of cytomegalovirus exposure and HLA in healthy donors. V gave up 5 bases and J gave up 4 bases, with 10 bases separating them. This CDR3 has 13 amino acids. CDR1 is SGHAT and CDR2 is FQNNGV in the germline V gene. It was with 60 Vbeta and 13 Jbeta primers that the PCR ran. Data came from immunoSEQ multiplex PCR; TCRdb stores just in-frame clones and leaves some out. The sample carries under 200,000 clones, about 80% recorded once. The receptor comes from a girl aged 5-17 years in good health and CMV-seropositive. The rearrangement links TRBV11-2 to TRBJ2-3; D gene unclear. Sequences were obtained from PBMCs. CDR3 protein: CASSLAGPDTQYF. DNA of the CDR3: TGTGCCAGCAGCCTGGCAGGCCCAGATACGCAGTATTTT. Combining the CDR3 with reference TRBV11-2 and TRBJ2-3 gives the whole variable domain EAGVAQSPRYKIIEKRQSVAFWCNPISGHATLYWYQQILGQGPKLLIQFQNNGVVDDSQLPKDRFSAERLKGVDSTLKIQPAKLEDSAVYLCASSLAGPDTQYFGPGTRLTVL.